This T cell receptor beta chain is drawn from a study of cytomegalovirus exposure and HLA in healthy donors. V was pared by 0 bases and J by 10 bases, with 9 bases between. CDR1 is GTSNPN and CDR2 is SVGIG in the germline V gene (reference sequence). This CDR3 contains 11 residues. As to this clone: As yet, its antigen is unknown.

Broader study findings: The study put some 150 TCR beta chains on its list as cytomegalovirus-associated.

Assay used: immunoSEQ multiplex PCR; TCRdb lists only in-frame clones, some missing. Among 90,000 to 120,000 clones listed, approximately 85% were seen once. The receptor was isolated from a woman aged 18-29 years in good health and CMV-seronegative. The specimen was PBMCs. J is TRBJ1-1 and V is TRBV30; D unresolved. The CDR3 protein is CAWSVSGLAFF. DNA of the CDR3: TGTGCCTGGAGTGTAAGCGGTTTAGCTTTCTTT.